This TCR beta chain originates from a study of spatial heterogeneity in lung cancer (dated by TCRdb to between 2017 and 2020). Broadly, across the study: Donors were 72 patients with early-stage, untreated non-small cell lung cancer from the lung TRACERx cohort. In the raw uncorrected reads, each unique combination of TCR and UMI appeared on average more than ten times. TCR repertoire features were related to nonsynonymous mutation counts determined by whole-exome sequencing of tumor tissue. Beta-chain transcripts were consistently detected in greater numbers than alpha-chain transcripts, which likely reflected higher beta-chain transcript abundance. Follow-up PBMC samples were sequenced whenever the samples were available, and the median time to follow-up was approximately 2 years after resection. Both alpha and beta chains were TCR-sequenced in samples taken at surgery, namely 220 tumor regions, around 70 matched nontumor lung samples and 56 PBMC samples. In non-small cell lung cancer, the study quantitatively compared TCR alpha and beta repertoires across several tumor regions, matched nontumor lung, and blood. The research as a whole found: Ubiquitous expanded tumor TCRs showed up in blood more often at tumor resection than at routine follow-up. Comparisons of baseline and follow-up blood repertoires included only 14 patients. Additional single-cell paired TCR alpha and beta sequencing was considered necessary to confirm, at a functional level, the hypothesis that regional TCRs recognize regional mutations.

This clonotype has only a few counts. This clone's antigen is unknown. Nothing much larger sits one base from this clone, and base qualities are not available. Library generation was performed with 5' RACE. TCRdb names NextSeq 500 as the instrument used. In the TCR library protocol, a unique molecular identifier was attached to each TCR cDNA molecule so that PCR and sequencing errors could be corrected. The original methods were these. TCR identification, UMI-based error correction and CDR3 extraction were performed with Decombinator tools. TCRs above a frequency of 2 per 1,000, corresponding to the top 1% of the tumor frequency distribution, were defined as expanded. Rényi diversity was computed with the R vegan package after subsampling each repertoire 100 times to 5,000 TCRs. To build CDR3 similarity networks, amino acid triplet string-kernel similarity was used, and CDR3s were connected when their pairwise similarity was above 0.82. TCRdb itself trimmed the public reads at Q25 with fastp, ran MiXCR and retained productive beta chains. One record per CDR3 amino acid sequence lists the most common genes and DNA. TCRdb, not the authors, supplied the V and J calls. Present in this sample are some 120,000 distinct CDR3 sequences, 12% of which were seen just once. 16% of the sample lies in the top ten.

The time point label, as the study defines it: blood at routine non-recurrence follow-up after resection. For TCR sequencing, whole RNA was extracted from tumor and nontumor lung tissue, or from cryopreserved PBMC samples, and no cell sorting was done. Only patients with enough RNA available from two or more tumor regions were chosen for TCR sequencing. The CDR3 has 14 amino acids, counting the end cysteine and phenylalanine. The only DNA kept is the CDR3, 42 bases in frame from the first base. V and J lose 4 bases and 7 bases, and a span of 16 bases separates them. The germline V gene (reference sequence) yields SEHNR for CDR1 and FQNEAQ for CDR2.

The sequence came from a male donor with early-stage non-small cell lung cancer. Sample: PBMCs, taken at follow-up. The V and J genes are TRBV7-9 and TRBJ1-2; the D gene cannot be resolved reliably. The DNA is TGTGCCAGCAGCTCGGCCCCTCCTAAACCTGGCTACACCTTC. This encodes CASSSAPPKPGYTF.